A selection of T cell receptor beta chains follows, all from one sample in a study of cytomegalovirus exposure and HLA in healthy donors. Sequencing used immunoSEQ multiplex PCR; TCRdb keeps in-frame clones, though not all of them. The sample consists of 60,000 to 75,000 clones, 85% to 90% of them appearing once. Material: PBMCs. The receptors originated from a female donor in good health and CMV-seronegative. Each CDR3 is given with its conserved first and last residue. Each record gives: V gene, CDR3 length, J gene, D gene, clone size, CDR3 protein, CDR3 DNA. A D gene is named only where the DNA matches it firmly. The size field is filled for only some rows; it gives once, few, many or a size class.

TRBV9,13,TRBJ2-7,TRBD1,NA,CASSVGTGVEQYF,TGTGCCAGCAGCGTCGGGACAGGGGTCGAGCAGTACTTC
TRBV5-4,16,TRBJ2-2,NA,NA,CASLPYGQRGTGELFF,TGTGCCAGCTTGCCGTACGGTCAGCGAGGCACCGGGGAGCTGTTTTTT
TRBV27,17,TRBJ2-1,NA,NA,CASSLDRVEGSYNEQFF,TGTGCCAGCAGTTTAGATCGGGTGGAGGGTTCCTACAATGAGCAGTTCTTC
TRBV7-3,14,TRBJ1-6,NA,once,CASSLSDGSSPLHF,TGTGCCAGCAGCTTATCCGACGGGTCGTCACCCCTCCACTTT
TRBV7-3,16,TRBJ2-4,TRBD1,NA,CASSPGTGLGKNIQYF,TGTGCCAGCAGCCCAGGGACAGGGCTTGGCAAAAACATTCAGTACTTC
TRBV27,12,TRBJ1-2,NA,NA,CATRDIPYGYTF,TGTGCCACCCGGGACATACCCTATGGCTACACCTTC
TRBV6-1,14,TRBJ1-2,NA,NA,CASSEGWGSYGYTF,TGTGCCAGCAGTGAGGGCTGGGGCAGCTATGGCTACACCTTC
TRBV28,13,TRBJ2-5,NA,NA,CASRETGRETQYF,TGTGCCAGCAGAGAGACAGGGAGGGAGACCCAGTACTTC
TRBV7-3,15,TRBJ2-2,NA,NA,CASNEGGPGTGELFF,TGTGCCAGCAACGAGGGGGGGCCGGGCACCGGGGAGCTGTTTTTT
TRBV15,15,TRBJ2-7,TRBD2,NA,CATSRGGGRSYEQYF,TGTGCCACCAGCAGAGGTGGCGGGAGATCTTACGAGCAGTACTTC
TRBV7-9,17,TRBJ2-2,TRBD1,once,CASSSVFTTRGTGELFF,TGTGCCAGCAGCTCCGTTTTCACGACCAGGGGGACCGGGGAGCTGTTTTTT
TRBV27,14,TRBJ2-7,TRBD2,NA,CASSGLAGAYEQYF,TGTGCCAGCAGCGGGCTAGCGGGAGCCTACGAGCAGTACTTC
TRBV5-1,15,TRBJ2-3,TRBD1,NA,CASSLGDSFTDTQYF,TGCGCCAGCAGCTTGGGGGACAGTTTCACAGATACGCAGTATTTT
TRBV6-5,15,TRBJ2-7,NA,NA,CASRRVAGASYEQYF,TGTGCCAGCAGGAGAGTCGCAGGGGCCTCCTACGAGCAGTACTTC
TRBV11-2,14,TRBJ2-7,TRBD2,NA,CASSKTSGSYEQYF,TGTGCCAGCAGCAAGACTAGCGGCTCCTACGAGCAGTACTTC
TRBV7-2,15,TRBJ2-1,NA,NA,CASSTQSSRDNEQFF,TGTGCCAGCAGCACCCAATCGAGCAGGGATAATGAGCAGTTCTTC
TRBV30,15,TRBJ2-3,TRBD2,NA,CAWSGTSGGSDTQYF,TGTGCCTGGAGCGGGACTAGCGGGGGTTCTGATACGCAGTATTTT